This T cell receptor beta chain emerged from a study of neurological immune-mediated disorders. The unsorted libraries were prepared from 2 million PBMCs (stored at -80 C). As concerns this clonotype: At one boundary the junction diverges from the germline segment, which might be a read error.

Looked up from germline, CDR1 is SGHAT and CDR2 is FQNNGV. The CDR3 sequence is 13 residues long. Over 170 million TCR-beta sequences from 15-18 subjects came out of each sequencing run. TCRdb re-analysed the 5' RACE reads in MiXCR, keeping a single row per CDR3 protein. The sample contains about 50,000 distinct CDR3 sequences, 9% to 12% of which appear only once. Sequencing input: PBMCs. This TCR derives from a man aged 65-85 years with HTLV-1-associated myelopathy (HAM/TSP). The rearrangement links TRBV11-2 to TRBJ1-5; no clear D. The CDR3: CASSPGRNQPQNF. The DNA of the CDR3 is TGTGCCAGCAGCCCAGGTAGGAATCAGCCCCAGAATTTT. Based on the CDR3 plus reference TRBV11-2 and TRBJ1-5, the full variable domain is EAGVAQSPRYKIIEKRQSVAFWCNPISGHATLYWYQQILGQGPKLLIQFQNNGVVDDSQLPKDRFSAERLKGVDSTLKIQPAKLEDSAVYLCASSPGRNQPQNFGDGTRLSIL.